This TCR beta chain derives from a study of metastatic and nonmetastatic thyroid tumors. The CDR3 consists of 15 residues. The V and J ends lost 3 bases and 0 bases respectively, with 10 bases between them. Germline V lookup: CDR1 SGHRS, CDR2 YFSETQ. Patients had received no treatment of any kind before thyroid surgery. Study-wide findings and caveats: Malignant thyroid tumors reportedly exceeded benign nodules significantly in TCR beta diversity, with the difference appearing in blood and tumor.

As regards this clone: Its antigen is unidentified.

Authors' analysis steps: CDR3 differences across clinicopathological groups were used to build a distant-metastasis classifier for papillary thyroid cancer. MiXCR was used by TCRdb to re-call the PCR reads. TCRdb's processing, not the authors' own work, is the source of the V and J calls. The table includes about 69,000 clones, 12% to 15% detected once. The receptor comes from a male donor with papillary thyroid cancer or a benign thyroid nodule (not recorded which). Some clones in this sample may be carry-over from other donors' samples. The genes are TRBV5-1 and TRBJ2-1; D is ambiguous. Sequenced: blood. The CDR3 nucleotides are TGCGCCAGCAGCTCGGATGAAGTCTCCTACAATGAGCAGTTCTTC. This encodes CASSSDEVSYNEQFF. The full variable domain, its missing parts supplied by reference TRBV5-1 and TRBJ2-1, is KAGVTQTPRYLIKTRGQQVTLSCSPISGHRSVSWYQQTPGQGLQFLFEYFSETQRNKGNFPGRFSGRQFSNSRSEMNVSTLELGDSALYLCASSSDEVSYNEQFFGPGTRLTVL.